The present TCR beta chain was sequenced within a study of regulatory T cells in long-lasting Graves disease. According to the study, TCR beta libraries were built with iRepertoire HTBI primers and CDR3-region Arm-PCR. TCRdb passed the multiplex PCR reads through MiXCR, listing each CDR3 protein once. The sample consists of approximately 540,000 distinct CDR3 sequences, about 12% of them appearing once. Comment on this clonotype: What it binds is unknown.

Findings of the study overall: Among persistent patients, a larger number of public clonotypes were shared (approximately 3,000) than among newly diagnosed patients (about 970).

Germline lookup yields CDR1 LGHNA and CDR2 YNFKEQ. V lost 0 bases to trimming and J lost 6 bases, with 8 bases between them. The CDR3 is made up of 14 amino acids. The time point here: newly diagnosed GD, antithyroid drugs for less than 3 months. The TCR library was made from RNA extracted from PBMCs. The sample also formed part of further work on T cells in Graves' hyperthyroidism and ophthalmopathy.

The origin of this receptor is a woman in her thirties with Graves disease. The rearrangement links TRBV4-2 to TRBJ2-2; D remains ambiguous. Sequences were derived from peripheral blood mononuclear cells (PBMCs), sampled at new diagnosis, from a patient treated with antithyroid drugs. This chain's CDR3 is CASSQDLGPGELFF. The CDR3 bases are TGTGCCAGCAGCCAAGATCTGGGTCCCGGGGAGCTGTTTTTT.